These 22 T cell receptor beta chains came from one sample sequenced in a study of T cells after yellow fever vaccination. TCRdb re-called the 5' RACE reads through MiXCR, storing one row per CDR3 protein. The data hold roughly 120,000 distinct CDR3 sequences, with more than 6% observed a single time. The sequencing used CD4+ T cells sorted from PBMCs, collected around 10 days after the first yellow fever vaccination. The receptors originated from a man aged 18-30 years who received the YFV17D yellow fever vaccine.

This clonotype occurred many times. The rearrangement links TRBV29-1 to TRBJ2-2; D gene ambiguous. Trimming left V 1 base short and J 4 bases short, with 4 bases between. The germline CDR1 and CDR2 sequences are SQVTM and ANQGSEA. The CDR3 sequence is 12 residues long. The CDR3 loop reads CSVEGGTGELFF. The CDR3 region has the DNA TGCAGCGTTGAAGGGGGCACCGGGGAGCTGTTTTTT.

This clonotype was observed at least ten times. This sequence joins TRBV5-1 and TRBJ2-1; 7 nucleotides agree with TRBD1. The germline V gene has CDR1 SGHRS and CDR2 YFSETQ. This CDR3 is 15 amino acids long. V shed 1 base, J shed 7 bases, and the junction held 8 bases outside the gene matches. CDR3 nucleotide sequence: TGCGCCAGCAGCTTGATGGACAGGTGGGGTAATGAGCAGTTCTTC. This codes for CASSLMDRWGNEQFF. Full variable domain (rest looked up from reference TRBV5-1 and TRBJ2-1): KAGVTQTPRYLIKTRGQQVTLSCSPISGHRSVSWYQQTPGQGLQFLFEYFSETQRNKGNFPGRFSGRQFSNSRSEMNVSTLELGDSALYLCASSLMDRWGNEQFFGPGTRLTVL.

This clonotype has ten or more counts. This chain uses TRBV18 with TRBJ2-3, with a possible D match to TRBD1 (5 bases). The germline gives CDR1 KGHSH, CDR2 LQKENI. V dropped 6 bases and J dropped 3 bases, with 16 bases sitting between them. The CDR3 has 15 amino acids. CDR3 nucleotide sequence: TGTGCCAGCTCCCTCCGACAGCCGGATACAGATACGCAGTATTTT. Translating it yields CASSLRQPDTDTQYF. Based on the CDR3 plus reference TRBV18 and TRBJ2-3, the full variable domain is NAGVMQNPRHLVRRRGQEARLRCSPMKGHSHVYWYRQLPEEGLKFMVYLQKENIIDESGMPKERFSAEFPKEGPSILRIQQVVRGDSAAYFCASSLRQPDTDTQYFGPGTRLTVL.

This clonotype appeared many times. The chain carries TRBV25-1 and TRBJ1-1; D is unclear. Trimming took 1 base from V and 3 from J, leaving 9 bases between them. Germline values: CDR1 MGHDK, CDR2 SYGVNS. The CDR3 is 14 amino acids. The CDR3 spells CASSEFKGYTEAFF. CDR3 coding DNA: TGTGCCAGCAGTGAATTTAAGGGATACACTGAAGCTTTCTTT. The full variable domain, its missing parts supplied by reference TRBV25-1 and TRBJ1-1, is EADIYQTPRYLVIGTGKKITLECSQTMGHDKMYWYQQDPGMELHLIHYSYGVNSTEKGDLSSESTVSRIRTEHFPLTLESARPSHTSQYLCASSEFKGYTEAFFGQGTRLTVV.

This clonotype was picked up many times. The CDR3 sequence: CSVQRGDVTDTQYF. The CDR3 region has the DNA TGCAGCGTTCAGCGGGGGGACGTCACAGATACGCAGTATTTT. This chain joins TRBV29-1 and TRBJ2-3, with TRBD2 matching 9 bases. The length of the CDR3 is 14 residues. V shed 5 bases and J 2 bases; nucleotides not matched to a gene: 5. CDR1 and CDR2 from the germline V gene are SQVTM and ANQGSEA.

CDR3 sequence: CASSFDETQYF. The CDR3 nucleotides read TGTGCCAGCAGCTTTGACGAGACCCAGTACTTC. This chain joins TRBV7-9 and TRBJ2-5; D gene unclear. The ends were cut back, 3 bases at V and 5 bases at J, with 4 bases in the middle. This CDR3 is built from 11 residues. Germline assignment: CDR1 SEHNR and CDR2 FQNEAQ (reference sequence).

The chain joins TRBV7-2 to TRBJ2-5; tentative D call: TRBD1 (6 bases). Germline V CDR1 and CDR2: SGHTA, FQGNSA. The germline V and J ends were trimmed by 3 bases and 5 bases, with 16 bases remaining between them. This CDR3 contains 15 residues. CDR3 bases: TGTGCCAGCAGCTTCAACCCAGGGGCGGCGGAGACCCAGTACTTC. Amino acid sequence: CASSFNPGAAETQYF.

The sample holds many counts of this clonotype. V and J are TRBV20-1 and TRBJ1-1; D remains ambiguous. The CDR3 contains 15 residues. V was clipped by 2 bases and J by 0 bases, with 13 bases between them. CDR1 and CDR2 (germline): DFQATT, SNEGSKA (reference sequence). The CDR3 reads CSARSLDGLNTEAFF. The CDR3 nucleotides are TGCAGTGCTAGATCTTTAGATGGTTTGAACACTGAAGCTTTCTTT.

There are many counts of this clonotype. V gene TRBV5-4 combines with J gene TRBJ2-5, with 8 bases matching TRBD1. The CDR3 totals 14 residues. Trimming removed 4 bases from V and 5 bases from J; junction bases left unmatched: 7. Germline assignment: CDR1 SGHNT and CDR2 YYREEE (reference sequence). The CDR3: CASSRQGSVETQYF. In nucleotides, the CDR3 is TGTGCCAGCAGCAGACAGGGGTCGGTGGAGACCCAGTACTTC.

This clonotype was observed at least ten times. The rearrangement joins TRBV7-9 to TRBJ2-2; maybe TRBD2 (6 bases). Trimming removed 5 bases at V and 4 bases at J, with 11 bases between. Germline CDR1 is SEHNR and CDR2 is FQNEAQ (reference sequence). The CDR3 is made up of 14 amino acids. CDR3 sequence: CASSPGTPTGELFF. CDR3 DNA sequence: TGTGCCAGCAGCCCGGGGACTCCCACCGGGGAGCTGTTTTTT.

V usage is TRBV12-3 or TRBV12-4 and J usage is TRBJ1-2; D is undetermined. The V gene lost 6 bases and the J gene lost 4 bases, with 9 bases spanning the gap. The CDR3 covers 12 residues. As DNA, the CDR3 is TGTGCCAGCAGCCTGTCTCCCTATGGCTACACCTTC. This sequence encodes CASSLSPYGYTF.

This clonotype was seen ten or more times. The rearrangement uses TRBV5-1 and TRBJ2-5; maybe TRBD2 (5 bases). Germline values: CDR1 SGHRS, CDR2 YFSETQ. There are 14 residues in the CDR3. The ends were cut back, 3 bases at V and 2 bases at J, with 11 bases in the middle. CDR3 region: CASSSWTGQETQYF. CDR3 DNA sequence: TGCGCCAGCAGCTCTTGGACGGGACAAGAGACCCAGTACTTC.

This clonotype was observed a few times. J is TRBJ2-7 and V is TRBV18, with 8 bases that match TRBD2. The trim removed 4 bases at V and 0 bases at J, leaving 11 bases unmatched. The CDR3 is 17 residues long. Germline loops: CDR1 KGHSH, CDR2 LQKENI. Written as DNA, the CDR3 is TGTGCCAGCTCACGCACTGGGTTGGCGGGGGGCTCCTACGAGCAGTACTTC. Amino acids: CASSRTGLAGGSYEQYF.

There are many counts of this clonotype. This sequence joins TRBV7-2 and TRBJ2-2; D gene unclear. The V and J ends lost 0 bases and 4 bases respectively, with 12 bases between them. The CDR3 runs 16 residues. The germline V gene encodes CDR1 SGHTA and CDR2 FQGNSA. CDR3 sequence (DNA): TGTGCCAGCAGCTTAGCCCCGGGCCCCGCCACCGGGGAGCTGTTTTTT. The encoded protein is CASSLAPGPATGELFF. The entire variable domain, with the rest obtained from reference TRBV7-2 and TRBJ2-2, is as follows: GAGVSQSPSNKVTEKGKDVELRCDPISGHTALYWYRQSLGQGLEFLIYFQGNSAPDKSGLPSDRFSAERTGGSVSTLTIQRTQQEDSAVYLCASSLAPGPATGELFFGEGSRLTVL.

At least ten counts were recorded for this clonotype. The chain uses TRBV6-2 or TRBV6-3 and TRBJ1-2; D unclear. Germline V gene sequence: CDR1 MNHEY, CDR2 SVGEGT. V shed 8 bases and J shed 2 bases, with 15 bases lying between them. This CDR3 comprises 14 residues. CDR3 sequence reads: CASQVGRINYGYTF. In nucleotides, the CDR3 is TGTGCCAGCCAGGTGGGCAGAATCAACTATGGCTACACCTTC.

The chain recombines TRBV20-1 with TRBJ2-5; perhaps D is TRBD1 or TRBD2 (6 bases each). V was clipped by 5 bases and J by 6 bases, with 19 bases between them. Germline assignment: CDR1 DFQATT and CDR2 SNEGSKA (reference sequence). The length of the CDR3 is 14 residues. Here the CDR3 reads CSAPPTGGGKTQYF. The DNA of the CDR3 is TGCAGTGCTCCACCAACCGGGGGCGGGAAGACCCAGTACTTC.

CDR3 nucleotide sequence: TGTGCCAGCAGATCTGACAGAACTACGCAGTATTTT. Amino acids: CASRSDRTTQYF. The chain employs TRBV5-6 and TRBJ2-3; possibly TRBD1 for D (5 bases). Germline V gene lookup returns CDR1 SGHDT and CDR2 YYEEEE. CDR3 size: 12 residues. Trimming took 5 bases from V and 8 from J, leaving 12 bases between them.

This clonotype showed up many times. The chain combines TRBV3-1 with TRBJ2-7, with 8 positions matching TRBD2. Germline V gives CDR1 LGHDT, CDR2 YNNKEL (reference sequence). CDR3 size: 17 residues. J gave up 1 base and V 0 bases, and 8 bases lay outside the gene matches. CDR3 sequence: CASSQEIRAGVSYEQYF. The CDR3 coding sequence is TGTGCCAGCAGCCAAGAAATTCGAGCGGGGGTTTCCTACGAGCAGTACTTC.

Ten or more counts support this clonotype. The chain uses TRBV12-3 or TRBV12-4 and TRBJ2-4; D might be TRBD1 (5 bases). CDR3 length: 13 residues. The V end lost 6 bases, the J end lost 7 bases, and 13 bases lay between the germline ends. The CDR3: CASRSGQGNIQYF. CDR3 coding DNA: TGTGCCAGCAGATCCGGACAAGGCAACATTCAGTACTTC.

This clonotype has at least ten counts. V usage is TRBV9 and J usage is TRBJ1-3; TRBD1 is a possible D gene (5 bases). The CDR3 contains 16 residues. With 7 bases removed from V and 1 base from J, the gap between germline ends came to 18 bases. Per the germline V gene, CDR1 is SGDLS and CDR2 is YYNGEE. DNA of the CDR3: TGTGCCAGCTCCGGCGGAGGGGCGTCTTCTGGAAACACCATATATTTT. It specifies CASSGGGASSGNTIYF.

This clonotype has ten or more counts. The genes are TRBV12-3 or TRBV12-4 and TRBJ1-5; D ambiguous. The CDR3 covers 14 residues. Trimming pared 5 bases from V and 7 bases from J, leaving 15 bases between. CDR3 residues: CASSPTLGYQPQHF. DNA for the CDR3: TGTGCCAGCAGTCCGACTCTGGGTTACCAGCCCCAGCATTTT.

This clonotype was counted at least ten times. The chain has TRBV4-3 and TRBJ2-5; D possibly uses TRBD1 or TRBD2 (7 bases each). This CDR3 has 16 residues. CDR1 is LGHNA and CDR2 is YSLEER in the germline V gene. The V and J ends lost 2 bases and 4 bases respectively, with 17 bases between them. The CDR3 loop reads CASSQIYQGGAETQYF. The CDR3 region has the DNA TGCGCCAGCAGCCAAATATACCAGGGGGGGGCAGAGACCCAGTACTTC.